This T cell receptor (beta chain) was found in a study of blood T cell repertoires in COVID-19. Recruited during active infection, patients (from Seattle) were subsequently followed longitudinally. Germline assignment: CDR1 MNHNY and CDR2 SVGAGI (reference sequence). Trimming removed 7 bases at V and 3 bases at J, with 19 bases between. The length of the CDR3 is 15 residues. TCRdb keeps only in-frame clones here, not all; method: immunoSEQ multiplex PCR. This table holds more than 100,000 clones, around 87% found once. The rearrangement uses TRBV6-6 and TRBJ2-7, with D tentatively TRBD1 (5 bases). The clonotype was recovered from a woman aged 55-69 years with COVID-19, enrolled during active disease. Sample: peripheral blood. The CDR3: CASNGRTTLFYEQYF. The CDR3 DNA reads as TGTGCCAGCAATGGAAGGACAACCCTTTTCTACGAGCAGTACTTC.